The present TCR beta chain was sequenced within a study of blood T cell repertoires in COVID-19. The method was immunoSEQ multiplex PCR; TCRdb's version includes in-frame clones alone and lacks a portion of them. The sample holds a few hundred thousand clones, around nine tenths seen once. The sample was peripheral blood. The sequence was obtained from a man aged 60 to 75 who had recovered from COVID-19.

The CDR3 DNA sequence: TGTGCCAGCAGTTTACATCGGGACTACGCAAGAGATACGCAGTATTTT. It specifies CASSLHRDYARDTQYF. The chain joins TRBV27 to TRBJ2-3, with 7 bases identical to TRBD2. Germline V CDR1 and CDR2: MNHEY, SMNVEV (reference sequence). V shed 2 bases, J shed 5 bases, and the junction held 10 bases outside the gene matches. This CDR3 comprises 16 residues.